Sequencing of this T cell receptor beta chain was carried out in a study of Ad26.COV2.S vaccination and SARS-CoV-2 variants. Turning to the study itself: Ad26.COV2.S was injected intramuscularly once or twice, 56 days apart. Study-wide results and limits: Analytic work on TCR breadth and depth might have understated the full extent of total T cell responses.

Regarding this clone: The antigen remains undetermined.

Sequenced by immunoSEQ multiplex PCR; TCRdb stores in-frame clones only, minus some. Of about 440,000 clones in the sample, less than 95% are singletons; the top ten hold around 4.5%. The treatment denotes: some 20 received Ad26.COV2.S at low or high dose, single or two shots; about 5 received placebo; per-sample allocation not given. Sampling happened 63 days after the first vaccine or placebo injection. The CDR3 is 15 amino acids. Trimming took off 3 bases at V and 4 bases at J, with 16 bases between the two ends. Germline assignment: CDR1 SGHAT and CDR2 FQNNGV. Sequenced material: peripheral blood, taken in a trial of Ad26.COV2.S vaccine versus placebo. The rearrangement joins TRBV11-2 to TRBJ2-7, with D possibly called TRBD1 or TRBD2 (5 bases each). This sequence originates from a person aged 18-60 years who received the Ad26.COV2.S COVID-19 vaccine or a placebo. The CDR3 DNA sequence: TGTGCCAGCAGCTTGAGAGGGGTCGGCCGATACGAGCAGTACTTC. This gives the protein CASSLRGVGRYEQYF.